This T cell receptor beta chain was retrieved from a study of blood T cell repertoires in COVID-19. Study-wide context: There were acute and convalescent COVID-19 samples, and they came from the United States, Italy and Spain.

Cohort assignment relied on participant-reported clinical history. For recovered donors of Cohort 3, there were two negative PCRs, clearance, or symptom resolution. The germline V gene encodes CDR1 WNHNN and CDR2 SYGVQD (reference sequence). CDR3 length equals 14 residues. Trimming left V 3 bases short and J 4 bases short, with 7 bases between. Only in-frame clones appear in the TCRdb table, and some are missing; sequencing was by immunoSEQ multiplex PCR. The top ten hold 1.2% of the sample, which has over 200,000 clones, 80% to 90% seen once. This clone was seen a few times. J is TRBJ1-6 and V is TRBV10-1, with D tentatively TRBD1 (6 bases). This clonotype was obtained from a man between 25 and 39 years old who had recovered from COVID-19. Sequencing input: PBMCs or T cells enriched from blood (not recorded which). Written as DNA, the CDR3 is TGCGCCAGCAGTGAAGGACAGTATAATTCACCCCTCCACTTT. This gives the protein CASSEGQYNSPLHF.